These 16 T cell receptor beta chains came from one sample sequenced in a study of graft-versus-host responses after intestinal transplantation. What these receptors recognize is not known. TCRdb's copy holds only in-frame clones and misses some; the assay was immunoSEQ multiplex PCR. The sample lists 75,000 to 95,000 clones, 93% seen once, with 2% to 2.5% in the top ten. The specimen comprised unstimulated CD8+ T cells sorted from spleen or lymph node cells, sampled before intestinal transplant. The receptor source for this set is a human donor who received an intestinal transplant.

The CDR3 DNA reads TGTGCCAGCAGTTATAGCGGGGGGCCAGACAATGAGCAGTTCTTC. Translating gives CASSYSGGPDNEQFF. The genes are TRBV27 and TRBJ2-1, with 10 positions matching TRBD2. The length of the CDR3 is 15 residues. Germline CDR1 reads MNHEY; CDR2 reads SMNVEV (reference sequence). The V segment lost 4 bases and the J segment 5 bases; nucleotides outside the gene matches: 5.

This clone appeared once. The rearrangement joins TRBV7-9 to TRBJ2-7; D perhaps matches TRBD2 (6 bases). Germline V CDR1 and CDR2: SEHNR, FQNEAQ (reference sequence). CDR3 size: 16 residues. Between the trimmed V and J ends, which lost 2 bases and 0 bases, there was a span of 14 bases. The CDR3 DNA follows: TGTGCCAGCAGCTTATGGTCCCGGGGGAGCTCCTACGAGCAGTACTTC. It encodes CASSLWSRGSSYEQYF.

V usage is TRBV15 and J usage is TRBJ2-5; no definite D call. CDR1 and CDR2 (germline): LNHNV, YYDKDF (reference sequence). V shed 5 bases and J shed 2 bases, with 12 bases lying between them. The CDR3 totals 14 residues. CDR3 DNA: TGTGCCACCAGCGAGGAGACTCCTCAAGAGACCCAGTACTTC. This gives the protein CATSEETPQETQYF.

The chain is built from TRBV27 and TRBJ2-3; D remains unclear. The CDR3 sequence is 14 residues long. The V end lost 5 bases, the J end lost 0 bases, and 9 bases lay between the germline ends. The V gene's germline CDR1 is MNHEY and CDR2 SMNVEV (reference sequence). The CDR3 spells CASSAPGSTDTQYF. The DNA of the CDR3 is TGTGCCAGCAGTGCCCCCGGGAGCACAGATACGCAGTATTTT.

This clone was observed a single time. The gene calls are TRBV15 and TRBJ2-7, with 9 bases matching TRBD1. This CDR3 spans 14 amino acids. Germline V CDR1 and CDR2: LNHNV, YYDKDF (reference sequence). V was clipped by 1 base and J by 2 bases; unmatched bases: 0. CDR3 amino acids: CATSRGTGAYEQYF. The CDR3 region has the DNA TGTGCCACCAGCAGAGGGACAGGGGCCTACGAGCAGTACTTC. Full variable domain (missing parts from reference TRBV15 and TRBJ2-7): DAMVIQNPRYQVTQFGKPVTLSCSQTLNHNVMYWYQQKSSQAPKLLFHYYDKDFNNEADTPDNFQSRRPNTSFCFLDIRSPGLGDTAMYLCATSRGTGAYEQYFGPGTRLTVT.

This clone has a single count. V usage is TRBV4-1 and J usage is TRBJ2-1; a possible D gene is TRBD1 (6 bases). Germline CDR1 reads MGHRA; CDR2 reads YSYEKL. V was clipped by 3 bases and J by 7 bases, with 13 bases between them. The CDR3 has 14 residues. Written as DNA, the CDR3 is TGCGCCAGCAGCCAGACCTCGACAGGTAATGAGCAGTTCTTC. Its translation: CASSQTSTGNEQFF.

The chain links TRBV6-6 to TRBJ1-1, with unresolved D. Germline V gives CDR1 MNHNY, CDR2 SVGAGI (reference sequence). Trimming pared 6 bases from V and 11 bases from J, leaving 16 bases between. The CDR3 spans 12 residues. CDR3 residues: CASSPPAEAAFF. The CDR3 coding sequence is TGTGCCAGCAGCCCCCCGGCAGAGGCGGCTTTCTTT.

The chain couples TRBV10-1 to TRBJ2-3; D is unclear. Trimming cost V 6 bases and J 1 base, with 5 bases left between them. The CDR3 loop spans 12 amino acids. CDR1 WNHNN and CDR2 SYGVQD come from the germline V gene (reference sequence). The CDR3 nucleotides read TGCGCCAGCAGCCAGGGCACAGATACGCAGTATTTT. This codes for CASSQGTDTQYF.

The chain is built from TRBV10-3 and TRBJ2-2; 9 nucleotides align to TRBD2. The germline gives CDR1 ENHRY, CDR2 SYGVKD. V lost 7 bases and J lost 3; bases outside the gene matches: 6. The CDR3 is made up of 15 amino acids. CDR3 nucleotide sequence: TGTGCCATCACGAGTGGCGGGGGGGACACCGGGGAGCTGTTTTTT. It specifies CAITSGGGDTGELFF.

This CDR3 reads CASSPGTGGYEQYF. The CDR3 nucleotides read TGTGCCAGCAGCCCCGGGACAGGGGGCTACGAGCAGTACTTC. The chain carries TRBV5-4 and TRBJ2-7, with TRBD1 matching over 11 bases. After removal of 4 bases from V and 3 bases from J, the junction contained 3 bases not matched to a gene. Per germline, CDR1 SGHNT and CDR2 YYREEE (reference sequence). The CDR3 contains 14 residues.

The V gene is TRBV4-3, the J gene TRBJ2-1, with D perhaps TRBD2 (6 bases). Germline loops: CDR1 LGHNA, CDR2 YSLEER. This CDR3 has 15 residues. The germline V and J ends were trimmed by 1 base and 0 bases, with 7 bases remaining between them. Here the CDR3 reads CASSQGGNSYNEQFF. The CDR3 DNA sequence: TGCGCCAGCAGCCAAGGCGGGAACTCCTACAATGAGCAGTTCTTC.

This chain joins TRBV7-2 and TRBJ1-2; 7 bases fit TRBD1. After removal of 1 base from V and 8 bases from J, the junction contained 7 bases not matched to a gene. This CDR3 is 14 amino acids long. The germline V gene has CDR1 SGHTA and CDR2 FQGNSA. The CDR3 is CASSLVGQAVGYTF. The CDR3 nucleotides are TGTGCCAGCAGCTTAGTCGGACAGGCAGTAGGCTACACCTTC. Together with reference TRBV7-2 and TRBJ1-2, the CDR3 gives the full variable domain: GAGVSQSPSNKVTEKGKDVELRCDPISGHTALYWYRQSLGQGLEFLIYFQGNSAPDKSGLPSDRFSAERTGGSVSTLTIQRTQQEDSAVYLCASSLVGQAVGYTFGSGTRLTVV.

The CDR3: CASSPPSGWPQHF. The CDR3 DNA follows: TGTGCCAGCTCACCACCCTCAGGGTGGCCCCAGCATTTT. The V call is TRBV18, the J call TRBJ1-5; D is perhaps TRBD1 (5 bases). The CDR3 loop spans 13 amino acids. Germline CDR1 is KGHSH and CDR2 is LQKENI. The V and J ends lost 0 bases and 9 bases respectively, with 9 bases between them.

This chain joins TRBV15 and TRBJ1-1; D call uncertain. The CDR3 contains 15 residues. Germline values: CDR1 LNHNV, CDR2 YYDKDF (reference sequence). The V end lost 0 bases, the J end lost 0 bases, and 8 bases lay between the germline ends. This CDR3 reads CATSRDLSLNTEAFF. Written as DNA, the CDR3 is TGTGCCACCAGCAGAGATCTGAGCCTGAACACTGAAGCTTTCTTT.

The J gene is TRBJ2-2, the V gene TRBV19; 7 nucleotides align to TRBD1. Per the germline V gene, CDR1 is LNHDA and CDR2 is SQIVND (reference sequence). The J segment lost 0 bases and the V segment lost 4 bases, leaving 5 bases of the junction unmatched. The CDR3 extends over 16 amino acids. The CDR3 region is CASSTGTAANTGELFF. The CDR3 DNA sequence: TGTGCCAGTAGTACCGGGACAGCAGCGAACACCGGGGAGCTGTTTTTT.

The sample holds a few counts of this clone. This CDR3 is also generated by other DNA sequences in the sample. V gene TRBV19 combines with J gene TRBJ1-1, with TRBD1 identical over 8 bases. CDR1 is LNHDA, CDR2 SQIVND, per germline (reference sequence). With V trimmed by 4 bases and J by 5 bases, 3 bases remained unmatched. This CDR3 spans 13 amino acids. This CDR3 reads CASSTTGGTEAFF. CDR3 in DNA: TGTGCCAGTAGTACAACAGGGGGGACTGAAGCTTTCTTT.